This T cell receptor beta chain was captured in a study of cytomegalovirus exposure and HLA in healthy donors. General observations from the study: Only CMV serostatus was available as immune exposure information. Most observed TCR sequences were rare, whereas some public TCRs were detected in many donors. A later analysis showed HLA-associated TCR beta chains outstripping equally common others in clonal expansion.

All donors participated as healthy donors of bone marrow. Points on this clone: Its antigen is unknown.

This PCR relied on a set of 60 Vbeta primers and 13 Jbeta primers. This table comes from immunoSEQ multiplex PCR, and its TCRdb copy is limited to in-frame clones, with some not included. The sample has 150,000 to 200,000 clones; about 64% are singletons. Germline V gene data show CDR1 as LNHNV and CDR2 as YYDKDF (reference sequence). The CDR3 runs 15 residues. Trimming left V 0 bases short and J 5 bases short, with 12 bases between. This clonotype was obtained from a man aged 45 to 65 in good health and CMV-seronegative. Sample: PBMCs. This sequence joins TRBV15 and TRBJ2-3, with D perhaps matching TRBD1 (6 bases). Written as DNA, the CDR3 is TGTGCCACCAGCAGAGATTTGGGGGCAGTAGATACGCAGTATTTT. Translated, it gives CATSRDLGAVDTQYF.